This paragraph covers one T cell receptor (beta chain) sequence. The repertoire was sequenced with immunoSEQ multiplex PCR; TCRdb's copy has only in-frame clones and lacks some. The sample comprises some 80,000 clones, roughly four fifths of which are singletons, and 20% rests with the top ten. These data belong to a study of blood T cell repertoires in COVID-19. The receptor was isolated from an elderly woman with active or convalescent COVID-19. The specimen sequenced was peripheral blood.

The CDR3 sequence is CASSLLLNTEAFF. The CDR3, as DNA: TGTGCCAGCAGTTTATTATTGAACACTGAAGCTTTCTTT. This chain links TRBV12-3 or TRBV12-4 with TRBJ1-1; D remains unclear. V was trimmed by 2 bases and J by 0 bases, leaving 4 bases between them. The length of the CDR3 is 13 residues.